This T cell receptor beta chain was identified in a study of cytomegalovirus exposure and HLA in healthy donors. General study results and limits: When analyzed later, the rates of TCR association showed variation by HLA locus, with DRB1 the most and HLA-C the fewest.

This clone has more than one count but fewer than ten. Its target is unknown. The CDR3 is made up of 15 amino acids. Trimming took off 2 bases at V and 0 bases at J, with 10 bases between the two ends. From germline, CDR1 is SNHLY and CDR2 FYNNEI. With 60 Vbeta and 13 Jbeta primers, the PCR was carried out. Original handling: Later reanalysis found about 78 million unique TCR beta chains, around 9.9 million of them shared. The assay was immunoSEQ multiplex PCR, and TCRdb's table has in-frame clones only and misses some. V, J and clone size were drawn from that table, and D and trimming were deduced from the DNA. The sample shows around 180,000 clones, around 87% of them seen only once.

The chain couples TRBV2 to TRBJ1-2, with D possibly matching TRBD1 (5 bases). The clonotype comes from a woman between 18 and 30 years old in good health and CMV-seronegative. Sequenced: PBMCs. The CDR3: CASSERSGPNYGYTF. CDR3 DNA: TGTGCCAGCAGTGAAAGGTCAGGGCCTAACTATGGCTACACCTTC.